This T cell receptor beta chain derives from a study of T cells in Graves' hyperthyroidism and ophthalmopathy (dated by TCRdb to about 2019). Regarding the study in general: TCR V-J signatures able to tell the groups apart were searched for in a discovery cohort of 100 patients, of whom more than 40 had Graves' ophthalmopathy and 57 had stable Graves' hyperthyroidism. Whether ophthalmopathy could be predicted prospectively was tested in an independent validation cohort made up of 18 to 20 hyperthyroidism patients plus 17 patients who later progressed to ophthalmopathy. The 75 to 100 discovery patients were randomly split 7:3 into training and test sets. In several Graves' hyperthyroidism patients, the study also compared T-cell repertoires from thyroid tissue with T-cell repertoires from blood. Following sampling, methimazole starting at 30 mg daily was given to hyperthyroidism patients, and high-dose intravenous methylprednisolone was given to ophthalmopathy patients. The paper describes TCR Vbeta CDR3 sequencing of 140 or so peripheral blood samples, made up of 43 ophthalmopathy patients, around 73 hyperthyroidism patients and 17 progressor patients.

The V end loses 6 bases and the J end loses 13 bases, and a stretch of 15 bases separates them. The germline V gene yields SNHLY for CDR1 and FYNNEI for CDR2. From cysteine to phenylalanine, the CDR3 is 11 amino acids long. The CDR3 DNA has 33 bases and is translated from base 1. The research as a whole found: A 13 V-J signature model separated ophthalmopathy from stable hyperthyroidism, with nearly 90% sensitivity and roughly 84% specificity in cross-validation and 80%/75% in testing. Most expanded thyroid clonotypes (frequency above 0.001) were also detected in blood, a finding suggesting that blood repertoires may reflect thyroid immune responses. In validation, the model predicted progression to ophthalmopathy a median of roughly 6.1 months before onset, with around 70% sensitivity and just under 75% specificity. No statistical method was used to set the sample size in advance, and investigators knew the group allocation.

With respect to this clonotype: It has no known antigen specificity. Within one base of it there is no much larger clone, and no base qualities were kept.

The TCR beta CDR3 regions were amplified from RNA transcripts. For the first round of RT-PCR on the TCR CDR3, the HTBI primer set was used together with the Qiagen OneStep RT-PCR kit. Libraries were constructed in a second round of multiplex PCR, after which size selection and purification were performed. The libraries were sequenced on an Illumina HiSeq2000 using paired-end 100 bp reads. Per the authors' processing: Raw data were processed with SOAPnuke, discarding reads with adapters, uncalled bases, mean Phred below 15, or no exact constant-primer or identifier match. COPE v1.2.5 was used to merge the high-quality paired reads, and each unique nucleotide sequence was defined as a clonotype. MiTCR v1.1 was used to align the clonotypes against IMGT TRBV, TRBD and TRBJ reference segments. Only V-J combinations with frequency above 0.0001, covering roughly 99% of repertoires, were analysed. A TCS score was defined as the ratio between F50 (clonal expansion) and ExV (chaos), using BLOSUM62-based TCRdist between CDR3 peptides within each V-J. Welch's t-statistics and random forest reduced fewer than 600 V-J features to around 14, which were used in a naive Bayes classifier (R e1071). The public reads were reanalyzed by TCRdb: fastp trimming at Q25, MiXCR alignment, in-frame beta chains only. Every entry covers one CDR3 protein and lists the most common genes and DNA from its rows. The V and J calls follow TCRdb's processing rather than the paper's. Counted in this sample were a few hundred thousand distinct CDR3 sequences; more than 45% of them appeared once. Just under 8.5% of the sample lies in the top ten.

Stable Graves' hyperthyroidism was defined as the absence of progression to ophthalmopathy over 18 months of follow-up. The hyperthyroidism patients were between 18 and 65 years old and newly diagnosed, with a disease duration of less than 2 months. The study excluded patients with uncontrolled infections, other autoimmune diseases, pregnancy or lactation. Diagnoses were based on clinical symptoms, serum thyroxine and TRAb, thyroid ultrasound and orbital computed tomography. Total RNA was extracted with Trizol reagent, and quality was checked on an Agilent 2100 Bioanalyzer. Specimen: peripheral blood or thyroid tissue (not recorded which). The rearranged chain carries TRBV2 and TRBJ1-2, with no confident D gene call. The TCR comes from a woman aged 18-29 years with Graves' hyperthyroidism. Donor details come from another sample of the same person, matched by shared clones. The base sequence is TGTGCCAGCAGCCAAGCCACCGCCCGCACCTTC. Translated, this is CASSQATARTF.